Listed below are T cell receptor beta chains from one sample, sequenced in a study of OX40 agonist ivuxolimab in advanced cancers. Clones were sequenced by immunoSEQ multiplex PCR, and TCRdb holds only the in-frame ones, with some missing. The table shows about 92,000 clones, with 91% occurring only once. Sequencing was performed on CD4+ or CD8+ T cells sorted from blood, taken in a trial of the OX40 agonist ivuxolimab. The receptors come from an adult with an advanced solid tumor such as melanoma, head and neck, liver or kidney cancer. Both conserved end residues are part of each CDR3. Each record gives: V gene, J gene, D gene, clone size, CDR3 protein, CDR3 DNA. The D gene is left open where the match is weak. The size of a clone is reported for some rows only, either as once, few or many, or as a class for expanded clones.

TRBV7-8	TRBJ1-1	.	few	CASSLAPLTVNTEAFF	TGTGCCAGCAGCTTAGCACCCCTGACAGTGAACACTGAAGCTTTCTTT
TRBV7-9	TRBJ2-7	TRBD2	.	CASSLYEAGDGEQYF	TGTGCCAGCAGCTTATATGAAGCGGGAGACGGCGAGCAGTACTTC
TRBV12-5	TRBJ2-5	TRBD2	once	CASGPLTSSQETQYF	TGTGCTAGTGGTCCCCTGACTAGCTCCCAAGAGACCCAGTACTTC
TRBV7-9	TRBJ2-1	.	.	CASPPGQRERNEQFF	TGTGCCAGCCCACCTGGACAGCGGGAAAGGAATGAGCAGTTCTTC
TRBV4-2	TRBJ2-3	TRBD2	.	CASSQEGGPSDTQYF	TGTGCCAGCAGCCAAGAGGGAGGGCCATCAGATACGCAGTATTTT
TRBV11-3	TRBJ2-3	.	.	CASSLVGTSDTQYF	TGTGCCAGCAGCTTAGTGGGGACTTCAGATACGCAGTATTTT
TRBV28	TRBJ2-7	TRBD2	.	CASSLRLAGGLEQYF	TGTGCCAGCAGTTTACGACTAGCGGGAGGGCTCGAGCAGTACTTC
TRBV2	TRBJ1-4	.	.	CASSDVGTPNEKLFF	TGTGCCAGCAGCGATGTGGGTACACCTAATGAAAAACTGTTTTTT
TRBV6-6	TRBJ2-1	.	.	CASSYSYQNYNEQFF	TGTGCCAGCAGTTACTCGTATCAGAACTACAATGAGCAGTTCTTC
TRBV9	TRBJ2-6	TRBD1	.	CASSEGTGEFSGANVLTF	TGTGCCAGCAGTGAAGGGACAGGGGAATTCTCTGGGGCCAACGTCCTGACTTTC
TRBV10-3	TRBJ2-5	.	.	CAISEGSLAQYF	TGTGCCATCAGTGAGGGCAGCCTCGCCCAGTACTTC
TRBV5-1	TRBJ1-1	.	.	CASSLGGNTEAFF	TGCGCCAGCAGCTTGGGGGGTAACACTGAAGCTTTCTTT
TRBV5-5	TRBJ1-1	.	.	CASSLQAGTNTEAFF	TGTGCCAGCAGCTTGCAGGCGGGGACGAACACTGAAGCTTTCTTT
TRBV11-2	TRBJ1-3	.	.	CASSFFASAVFSGNTIYF	TGTGCCAGCAGCTTTTTCGCATCGGCAGTCTTCTCTGGAAACACCATATATTTT
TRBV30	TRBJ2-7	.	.	CAWTRALNSYEQYF	TGTGCCTGGACCCGGGCACTCAACTCCTACGAGCAGTACTTC
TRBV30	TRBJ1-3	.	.	CAWDKTGTGNTIYF	TGTGCCTGGGACAAAACAGGGACTGGAAACACCATATATTTT
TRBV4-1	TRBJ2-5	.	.	CASSQGERQRETQYF	TGCGCCAGCAGCCAAGGGGAGCGTCAAAGGGAGACCCAGTACTTC
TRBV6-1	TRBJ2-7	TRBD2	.	CASSLSGTRSYEQYF	TGTGCCAGCAGCCTCAGCGGGACTCGCTCCTACGAGCAGTACTTC
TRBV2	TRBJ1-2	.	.	CASSEASGNYGYTF	TGTGCCAGCAGTGAAGCCTCGGGGAACTATGGCTACACCTTC